This T cell receptor (beta chain) is drawn from a study of T cell responses to AZD1222 COVID-19 vaccine. The protocol was immunoSEQ multiplex PCR, while the TCRdb copy is restricted to in-frame clones and leaves out a portion. The sample carries roughly 140,000 clones, about 91% recorded once. Study-level results: Every sample of the repertoires postdated the peak T cell response. Donors were chiefly white British, with a greater number of females, and clonal diversity was perhaps underestimated. CD4 TCRs linked to vaccination spanned spike, dominating at 160-218 and 743-854.

The CDR3 is 14 amino acids. CDR1 and CDR2 (germline): LGHNT, FRNRAP. With 6 bases clipped from V and 4 bases from J, the junction kept 4 bases outside the gene matches. Note on this clone: The antigen remains undetermined.

This sequence originates from an adult in good health. The specimen was peripheral blood, collected on day 0 of AZD1222 vaccination. The chain has TRBV12-5 and TRBJ1-4; 8 nucleotides align to TRBD1. The CDR3 nucleotides are TGTGCTAGTGGCCTGGGACAGGTTAATGAAAAACTGTTTTTT. It encodes CASGLGQVNEKLFF.